What follows are 5 T cell receptor beta chains derived from one specimen sequenced in a study of OX40 agonist ivuxolimab in advanced cancers. TCRdb's copy holds only in-frame clones and misses some; the assay was immunoSEQ multiplex PCR. In the table there are 20,000 to 25,000 clones, approximately 90% of which are singletons. Here the sequenced sample was CD4+ or CD8+ T cells sorted from blood, taken in a trial of the OX40 agonist ivuxolimab. The receptors were sampled from an adult with an advanced solid tumor such as melanoma, head and neck, liver or kidney cancer.

The table lists this clone with a count of one. J is TRBJ2-7 and V is TRBV13, with 10 bases matching TRBD2. The germline V gene encodes CDR1 PRHDT and CDR2 FYEKMQ (reference sequence). With 2 bases clipped from V and 6 bases from J, the junction kept 4 bases outside the gene matches. The CDR3 runs to 14 residues. This chain's CDR3 is CASSLLAGEGEQYF. For the CDR3, the DNA is TGTGCCAGCAGCTTACTAGCGGGAGAAGGCGAGCAGTACTTC. Full variable domain (missing parts from reference TRBV13 and TRBJ2-7): AAGVIQSPRHLIKEKRETATLKCYPIPRHDTVYWYQQGPGQDPQFLISFYEKMQSDKGSIPDRFSAQQFSDYHSELNMSSLELGDSALYFCASSLLAGEGEQYFGPGTRLTVT.

In DNA, the CDR3 is TGTGCCAGCACCCGAGGACTCAGTACGCAGTATTTT. As protein: CASTRGLSTQYF. The rearrangement joins TRBV6-5 to TRBJ2-3; tentatively, D is TRBD2 (5 bases). The germline V gene encodes CDR1 MNHEY and CDR2 SVGAGI. This CDR3 region has 12 residues. Trimming shortened V by 7 bases and J by 8 bases, and 13 bases separated the two germline ends.

V usage is TRBV18 and J usage is TRBJ2-1; 10 nucleotides align to TRBD1. The V gene end was trimmed by 1 base and the J gene end by 1 base; junction bases not matched to a gene: 10. The CDR3 length is 19 residues. Germline loops: CDR1 KGHSH, CDR2 LQKENI. The CDR3 loop is CASSPRILPGQGSYNEQFF. CDR3 coding DNA: TGTGCCAGCTCACCACGTATACTTCCGGGACAGGGGTCCTACAATGAGCAGTTCTTC.

The V and J genes are TRBV5-6 and TRBJ2-2; D gene ambiguous. The germline V and J ends were trimmed by 0 bases and 2 bases, with 8 bases remaining between them. Per the germline V gene, CDR1 is SGHDT and CDR2 is YYEEEE. The CDR3 loop spans 15 amino acids. CDR3 nucleotides: TGTGCCAGCAGCTTGGTAGGGTACAACACCGGGGAGCTGTTTTTT. Residues: CASSLVGYNTGELFF.

This clone was counted once. The V call is TRBV11-3, the J call TRBJ2-1; tentatively, D is TRBD2 (5 bases). Trimming stripped 4 bases from V and 1 base from J, with 11 bases between. There are 15 residues in the CDR3. Germline CDR1 reads SGHNT; CDR2 reads YENEEA. CDR3 loop: CASSSGGFSYNEQFF. DNA of the CDR3: TGTGCCAGCAGCTCCGGAGGCTTTTCCTACAATGAGCAGTTCTTC.